This T cell receptor beta chain was identified in a study of T cell responses to AZD1222 COVID-19 vaccine. Study observations and caveats: Targeting of unmutated variant regions was reportedly seen in nearly half of spike-specific TCRs. After two AZD1222 doses, spike-specific TCR breadth and depth rose versus day 0. In a largely white British group with more females than males, clonal diversity was possibly underestimated.

The assay was immunoSEQ multiplex PCR, and TCRdb's table has in-frame clones only and misses some. The sample holds 55,000 to 90,000 clones; 82% are singletons and the top ten take 5% to 6%. Germline V gene sequence: CDR1 MRHNA, CDR2 SNTAGT. Trimming took 5 bases from V and 7 from J, leaving 14 bases between them. The CDR3 sequence is 13 residues long. A few counts support this clone. Its target is unknown. The receptor was derived from an adult in good health. The J gene is TRBJ1-2, the V gene TRBV6-4; D remains unclear. The sample in question was peripheral blood, obtained on day 0 of AZD1222 vaccination. This CDR3 is CASSSRAFGGYTF. The CDR3 DNA reads as TGTGCCAGCAGTTCTCGGGCCTTCGGTGGCTACACCTTC.